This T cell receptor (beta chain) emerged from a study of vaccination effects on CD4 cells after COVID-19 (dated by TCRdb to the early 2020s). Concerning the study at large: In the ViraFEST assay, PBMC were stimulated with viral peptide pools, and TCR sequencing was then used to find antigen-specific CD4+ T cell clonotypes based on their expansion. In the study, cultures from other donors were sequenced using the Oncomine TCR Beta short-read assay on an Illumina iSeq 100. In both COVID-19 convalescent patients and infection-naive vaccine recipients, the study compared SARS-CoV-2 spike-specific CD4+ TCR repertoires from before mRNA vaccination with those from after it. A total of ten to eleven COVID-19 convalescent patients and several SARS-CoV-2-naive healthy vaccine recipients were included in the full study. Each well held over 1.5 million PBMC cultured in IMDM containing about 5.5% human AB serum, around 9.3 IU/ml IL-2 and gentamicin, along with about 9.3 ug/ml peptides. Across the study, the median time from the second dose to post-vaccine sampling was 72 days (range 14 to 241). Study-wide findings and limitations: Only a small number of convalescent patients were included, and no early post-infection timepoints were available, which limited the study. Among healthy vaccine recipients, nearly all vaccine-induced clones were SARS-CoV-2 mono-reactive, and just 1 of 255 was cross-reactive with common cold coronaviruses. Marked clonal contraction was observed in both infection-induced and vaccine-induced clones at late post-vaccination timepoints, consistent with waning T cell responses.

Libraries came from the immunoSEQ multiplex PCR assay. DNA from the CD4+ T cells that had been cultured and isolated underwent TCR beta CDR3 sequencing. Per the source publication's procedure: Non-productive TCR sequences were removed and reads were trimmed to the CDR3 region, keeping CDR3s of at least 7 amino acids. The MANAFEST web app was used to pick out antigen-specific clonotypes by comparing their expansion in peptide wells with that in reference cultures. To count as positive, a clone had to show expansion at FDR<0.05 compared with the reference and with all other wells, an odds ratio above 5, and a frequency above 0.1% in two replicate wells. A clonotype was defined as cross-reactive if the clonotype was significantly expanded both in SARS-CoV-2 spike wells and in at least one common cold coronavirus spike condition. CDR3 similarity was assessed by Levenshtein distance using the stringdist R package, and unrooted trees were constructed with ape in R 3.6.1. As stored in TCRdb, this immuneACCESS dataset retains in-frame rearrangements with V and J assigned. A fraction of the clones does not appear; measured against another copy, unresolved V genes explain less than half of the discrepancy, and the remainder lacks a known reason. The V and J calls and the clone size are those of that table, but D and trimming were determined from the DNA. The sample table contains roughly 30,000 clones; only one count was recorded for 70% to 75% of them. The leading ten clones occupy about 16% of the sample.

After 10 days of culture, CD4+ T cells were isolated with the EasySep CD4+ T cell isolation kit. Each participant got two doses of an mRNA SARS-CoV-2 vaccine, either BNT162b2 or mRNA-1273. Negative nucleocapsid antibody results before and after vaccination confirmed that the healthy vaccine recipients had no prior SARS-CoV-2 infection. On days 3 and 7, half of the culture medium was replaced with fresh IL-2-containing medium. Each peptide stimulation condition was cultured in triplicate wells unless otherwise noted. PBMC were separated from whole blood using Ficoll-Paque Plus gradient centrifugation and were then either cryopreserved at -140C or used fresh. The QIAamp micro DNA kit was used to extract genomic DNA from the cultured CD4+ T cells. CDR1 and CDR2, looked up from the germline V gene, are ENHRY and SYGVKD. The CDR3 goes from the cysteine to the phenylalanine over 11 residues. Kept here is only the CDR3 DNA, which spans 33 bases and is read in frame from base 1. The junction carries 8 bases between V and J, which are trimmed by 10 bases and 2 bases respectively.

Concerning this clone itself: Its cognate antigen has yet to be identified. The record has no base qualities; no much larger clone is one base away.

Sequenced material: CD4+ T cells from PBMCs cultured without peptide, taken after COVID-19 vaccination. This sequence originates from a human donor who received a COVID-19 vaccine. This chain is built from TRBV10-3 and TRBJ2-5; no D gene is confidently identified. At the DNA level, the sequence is TGTGCCACCGGTCTGCAAGAGACCCAGTACTTC. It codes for CATGLQETQYF.